This T cell receptor beta chain is from a study of T-cell memory formation after mild COVID-19 (dated by TCRdb to the early 2020s). Context from the whole study: Most TCR sequence clusters were specific to one of the two donors. The cohort comprised two young, previously healthy adult volunteers, one female and one male. T-cell clones expanding and contracting after mild COVID-19 in a couple of donors were tracked by longitudinal TCRalpha and TCRbeta repertoire sequencing.

Turning to this clonotype: Its antigen target is currently unknown. The input lacks base qualities; no much larger clone sits a single base away.

Ficoll-Paque density gradient centrifugation was used to isolate PBMCs. The instrument given in TCRdb is Illumina NovaSeq 6000. cDNA libraries for TCRalpha and TCRbeta were prepared by 5'RACE using constant-segment primers, with sample barcodes and unique molecular identifiers added. Trizol reagent was used to extract RNA from every sample. Amplification of the libraries took two PCR steps, and the second step added a second sample barcode plus Illumina TruSeq adapters. Libraries were sequenced on an Illumina NovaSeq with 2 x 150 bp paired-end reads. Per the source publication's procedure: Reads were demultiplexed and collapsed into UMI-guided consensus sequences with migec v1.2.7. With mixcr v2.1.11, UMI consensuses were aligned to TRA and TRB V and J templates and assembled into clonotypes. A clonotype was counted as expanded or contracted only if both edgeR and NoisET called the change significant, with noise models trained on biological replicates. For edgeR calls, the thresholds were a false discovery rate-adjusted p below 0.01 and a log2 fold-change of 1. As an exploratory analysis of dynamics, PCA with hierarchical clustering was applied to max-normalized trajectories of the 1000 most abundant clonotypes. Separately sequenced CD4+ and CD8+ repertoires were used to assign the CD4 or CD8 phenotype of responding clones. Using fastp trimming at Q25 and MiXCR clonotype assembly, TCRdb reanalyzed the public sequencing data and kept in-frame beta chains. Entries that share a CDR3 protein sequence are merged under the most common genes and DNA. The V and J calls here are based on TCRdb, not the publication. Across this sample there are about 470,000 distinct CDR3 sequences, with roughly 25% seen only once. The ten largest clones represent about an eighth of the sample.

Overall study outcomes, separate from this receptor: Contracting CD4+ clones turned up mainly in the CM and EM memory subsets, whereas EMRA was where CD8+ clones were enriched. From day 15 to 85, contracting clones showed balanced CD4/CD8 phenotypes, whereas a second wave of clones that expanded from day 15 to 37 leaned towards CD4+. The study covered only a couple of mild cases, and larger cohorts including severe cases with pre-infection samples were considered necessary. SARS-CoV-2 specificity was not confirmed for the second-wave clones peaking on day 37. The detection of some responding clones in pre-infection memory suggests that pre-existing cross-reactive memory T cells joined the SARS-CoV-2 response.

The germline V gene supplies CDR1 MNHEY and CDR2 SVGEGT. Relative to germline, V is 7 bases shorter and J is 0 bases shorter, with 13 bases between their ends. From cysteine to phenylalanine, the CDR3 is 14 amino acids long. This entry keeps only the CDR3 DNA: 42 bases, framed from base 1. Source material: PBMCs or a T cell subset sorted from them (not recorded which). The V and J genes are TRBV6-2 or TRBV6-3 and TRBJ2-7; the D region possibly corresponds to TRBD2 (6 bases align). This receptor was taken from an adult woman who had mild COVID-19 (a few samples of this study predate the infection). The sample titles of this study are shuffled in the database, so cell type and time point are left out; the donor was told from shared clones. CDR3 sequence: CASTSRESSYEQYF. The sequenced DNA is TGTGCCAGCACCAGCCGGGAGTCCTCCTACGAGCAGTACTTC.